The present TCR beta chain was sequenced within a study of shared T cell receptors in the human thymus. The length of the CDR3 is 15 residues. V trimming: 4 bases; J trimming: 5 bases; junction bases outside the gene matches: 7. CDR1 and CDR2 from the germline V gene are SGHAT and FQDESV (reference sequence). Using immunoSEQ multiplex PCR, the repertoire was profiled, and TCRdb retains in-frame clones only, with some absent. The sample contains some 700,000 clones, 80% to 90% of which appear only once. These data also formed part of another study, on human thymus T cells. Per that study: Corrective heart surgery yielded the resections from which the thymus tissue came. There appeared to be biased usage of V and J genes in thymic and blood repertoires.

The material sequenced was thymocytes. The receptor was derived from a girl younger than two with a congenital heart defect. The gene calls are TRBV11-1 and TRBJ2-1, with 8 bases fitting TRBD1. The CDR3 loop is CASSWDRSDHNEQFF. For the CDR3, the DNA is TGTGCCAGCAGCTGGGACAGGTCGGATCACAATGAGCAGTTCTTC.